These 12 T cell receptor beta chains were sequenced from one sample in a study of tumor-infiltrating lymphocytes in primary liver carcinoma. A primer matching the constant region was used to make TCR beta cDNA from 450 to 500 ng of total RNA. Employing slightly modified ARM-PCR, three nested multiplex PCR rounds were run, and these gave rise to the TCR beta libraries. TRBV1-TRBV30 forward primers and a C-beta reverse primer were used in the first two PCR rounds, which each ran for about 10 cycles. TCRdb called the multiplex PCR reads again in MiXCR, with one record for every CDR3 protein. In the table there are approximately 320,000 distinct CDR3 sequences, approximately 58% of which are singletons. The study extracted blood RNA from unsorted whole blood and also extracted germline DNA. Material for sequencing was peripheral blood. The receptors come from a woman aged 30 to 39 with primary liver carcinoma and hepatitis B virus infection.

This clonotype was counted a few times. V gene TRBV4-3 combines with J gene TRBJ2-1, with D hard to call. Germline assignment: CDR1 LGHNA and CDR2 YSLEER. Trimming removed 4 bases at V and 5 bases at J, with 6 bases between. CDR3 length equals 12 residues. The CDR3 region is CASSLDNNEQFF. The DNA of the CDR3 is TGCGCCAGCAGCCTCGATAACAATGAGCAGTTCTTC.

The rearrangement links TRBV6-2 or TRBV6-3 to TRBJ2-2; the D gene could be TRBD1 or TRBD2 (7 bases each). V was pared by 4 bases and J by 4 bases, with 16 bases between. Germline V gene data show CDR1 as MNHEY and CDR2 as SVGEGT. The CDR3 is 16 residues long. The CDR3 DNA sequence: TGTGCCAGCAGTTCCCCAGGGGGGGGGAGCACCGGGGAGCTGTTTTTT. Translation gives CASSSPGGGSTGELFF.

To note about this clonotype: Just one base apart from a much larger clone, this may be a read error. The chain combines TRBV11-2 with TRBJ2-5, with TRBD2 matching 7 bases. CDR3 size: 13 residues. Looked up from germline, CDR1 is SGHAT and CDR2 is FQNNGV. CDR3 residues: CASGLYGRETRYF. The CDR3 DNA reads TGTGCCAGCGGCTTATATGGGCGGGAGACCCGGTATTTC.

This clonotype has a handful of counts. CDR3 DNA: TGCGCCAGCAGCCAAGTAAACAACGGACTAGCGGACAATGAGCAGTTCTTC. Residues: CASSQVNNGLADNEQFF. This chain links TRBV4-1 with TRBJ2-1, with 10 positions matching TRBD2. This CDR3 is built from 17 residues. Germline V gene data show CDR1 as MGHRA and CDR2 as YSYEKL. J was trimmed by 5 bases and V by 1 base; bases with no gene match: 8.

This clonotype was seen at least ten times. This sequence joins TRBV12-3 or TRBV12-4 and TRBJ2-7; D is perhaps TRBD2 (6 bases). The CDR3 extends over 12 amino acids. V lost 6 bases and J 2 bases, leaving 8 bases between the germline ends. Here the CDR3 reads CASSRETYEQYF. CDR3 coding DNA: TGTGCCAGCAGCCGGGAGACCTACGAGCAGTACTTC.

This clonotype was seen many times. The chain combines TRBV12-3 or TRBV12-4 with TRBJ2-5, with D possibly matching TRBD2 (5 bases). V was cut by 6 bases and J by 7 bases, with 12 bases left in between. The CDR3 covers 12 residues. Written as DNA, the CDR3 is TGTGCCAGCAGCCGGACTGGCGGGACCCAGTACTTC. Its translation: CASSRTGGTQYF.

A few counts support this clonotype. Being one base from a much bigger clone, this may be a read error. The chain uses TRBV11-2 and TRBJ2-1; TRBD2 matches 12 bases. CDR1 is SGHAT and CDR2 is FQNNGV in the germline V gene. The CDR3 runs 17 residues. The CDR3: CVSSARLAGEHYNEQFF. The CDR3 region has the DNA TGTGTCAGCAGCGCCAGACTAGCGGGAGAGCACTACAATGAGCAGTTCTTC.

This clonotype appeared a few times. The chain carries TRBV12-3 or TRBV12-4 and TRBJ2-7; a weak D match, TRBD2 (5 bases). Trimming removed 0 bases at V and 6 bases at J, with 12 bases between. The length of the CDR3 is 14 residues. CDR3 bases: TGTGCCAGCAGTTTAGCTCGGGGTCGCTCCGAGCAGTACTTC. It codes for CASSLARGRSEQYF.

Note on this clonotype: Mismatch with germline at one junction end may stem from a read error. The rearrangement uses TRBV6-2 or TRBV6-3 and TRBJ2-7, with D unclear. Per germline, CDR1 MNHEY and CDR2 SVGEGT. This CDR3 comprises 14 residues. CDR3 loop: CASRHSRPSYEQYF. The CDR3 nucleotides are TGTGCCAGCAGGCATAGCAGGCCTTCCTATGAGCAGTACTTC.

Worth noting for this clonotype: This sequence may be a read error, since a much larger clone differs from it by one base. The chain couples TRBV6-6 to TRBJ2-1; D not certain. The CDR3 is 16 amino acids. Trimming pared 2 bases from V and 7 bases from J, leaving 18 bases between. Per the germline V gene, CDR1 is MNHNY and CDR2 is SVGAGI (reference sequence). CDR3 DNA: TGTGCCAGCAGTTACGACCTGGTCTGGGCTGGGAATGAGCAGTTCTTC. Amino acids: CASSYDLVWAGNEQFF.

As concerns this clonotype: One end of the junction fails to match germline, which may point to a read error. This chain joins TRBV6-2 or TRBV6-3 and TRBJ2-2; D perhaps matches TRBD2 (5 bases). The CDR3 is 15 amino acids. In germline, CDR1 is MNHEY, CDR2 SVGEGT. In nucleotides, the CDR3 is TGTGCCAGCCGCCGGAATGGAATTGACACCGGGGAGCTGTTCTTT. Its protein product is CASRRNGIDTGELFF.

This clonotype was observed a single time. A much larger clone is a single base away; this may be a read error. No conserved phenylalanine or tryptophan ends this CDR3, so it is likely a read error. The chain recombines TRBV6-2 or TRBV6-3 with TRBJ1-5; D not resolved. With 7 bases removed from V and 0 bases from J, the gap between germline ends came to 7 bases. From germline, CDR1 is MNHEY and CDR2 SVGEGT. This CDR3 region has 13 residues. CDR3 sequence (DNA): TGTGCCAGCACGGGGTATAGCAATCAGCCCCAGCATTCT. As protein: CASTGYSNQPQHS.